What follows are 9 T cell receptor beta chains derived from one specimen sequenced in a study of human T cells and chemical hapten exposure. Described time point: patch test 1, 2 weeks after DPC sensitization. As for treatment: therapeutic diphenylcyclopropenone sensitization with weekly scalp DPC. A single record per CDR3 protein comes from TCRdb applying MiXCR to the RACE reads. Of about 360,000 distinct CDR3 sequences detected, about 4.8% appear once; the ten largest clones hold 2% to 2.5%. The material was whole blood, obtained in connection with sensitization to the hapten diphenylcyclopropenone (DPC). Receptors were obtained from a woman aged 45-65 years with alopecia areata. Some clones in this sample may be carry-over from other donors' samples.

This chain connects TRBV5-1 to TRBJ1-6; the match to TRBD1 covers 7 bases. V dropped 3 bases and J dropped 6; count of bases not matched to a gene: 6. The CDR3 contains 15 residues. The germline V gene has CDR1 SGHRS and CDR2 YFSETQ. CDR3 DNA: TGCGCCAGCAGCTCGACAGGGTCCGCTAATTCACCCCTCCACTTT. Its translation: CASSSTGSANSPLHF.

Many counts were recorded for this clonotype. The chain employs TRBV12-3 or TRBV12-4 and TRBJ2-7; tentatively, D is TRBD1 or TRBD2 (5 bases each). This CDR3 spans 13 amino acids. Trimming stripped 6 bases from V and 3 bases from J, with 12 bases between. Written as DNA, the CDR3 is TGTGCCAGCAGCCCGGGACGGTACTACGAGCAGTACTTC. Translation: CASSPGRYYEQYF.

The J gene is TRBJ1-6, the V gene TRBV7-2; D not resolved. The germline CDR1 and CDR2 sequences are SGHTA and FQGNSA. Trimming took off 1 base at V and 0 bases at J, with 7 bases between the two ends. This CDR3 has 16 residues. CDR3 DNA sequence: TGTGCCAGCAGCTTAGGTCGCCTCTCCTATAATTCACCCCTCCACTTT. As protein: CASSLGRLSYNSPLHF.

This clonotype was seen at least ten times. This sequence joins TRBV20-1 and TRBJ1-1; TRBD1 is a possible D gene (5 bases). The germline V and J ends were trimmed by 3 bases and 5 bases, with 13 bases remaining between them. Looked up from germline, CDR1 is DFQATT and CDR2 is SNEGSKA (reference sequence). The CDR3 loop spans 13 amino acids. Here the CDR3 reads CSASHQGGTEAFF. CDR3 in DNA: TGCAGTGCTAGCCACCAGGGTGGAACTGAAGCTTTCTTT.

In this sample, this clonotype turned up many times. This chain uses TRBV5-1 with TRBJ2-1, with D unclear. The CDR3 is 13 amino acids. V shed 4 bases and J shed 6 bases, with 11 bases lying between them. Germline CDR1 and CDR2: SGHRS and YFSETQ. This chain's CDR3 is CASSPFISNEQFF. DNA of the CDR3: TGCGCCAGCAGCCCTTTTATAAGCAATGAGCAGTTCTTC.

This clonotype occurred a few times. The gene calls are TRBV2 and TRBJ1-3; D remains unclear. The CDR3 covers 14 residues. V gave up 4 bases and J gave up 0 bases, with 7 bases separating them. Germline lookup yields CDR1 SNHLY and CDR2 FYNNEI. The DNA for the CDR3 is TGTGCCAGCAGTGCAGGAATCTCTGGAAACACCATATATTTT. Translated, it gives CASSAGISGNTIYF. Variable domain in full (rest from reference TRBV2 and TRBJ1-3): EPEVTQTPSHQVTQMGQEVILRCVPISNHLYFYWYRQILGQKVEFLVSFYNNEISEKSEIFDDQFSVERPDGSNFTLKIRSTKLEDSAMYFCASSAGISGNTIYFGEGSWLTVV.

The J gene is TRBJ1-1, the V gene TRBV15, with D unclear. The CDR3 covers 13 residues. CDR1 and CDR2 (germline): LNHNV, YYDKDF (reference sequence). The V end lost 5 bases, the J end lost 3 bases, and 10 bases lay between the germline ends. CDR3 in DNA: TGTGCCACCAGCCTAGGCGGCGACACTGAAGCTTTCTTT. Amino acid sequence: CATSLGGDTEAFF.

This clonotype was seen more than once but under ten times. The chain is built from TRBV10-3 and TRBJ2-7, with D hard to call. Trimming pared 1 base from V and 4 bases from J, leaving 5 bases between. This CDR3 comprises 12 residues. The germline gives CDR1 ENHRY, CDR2 SYGVKD. The CDR3 region has the DNA TGTGCCATCAGTGAGTTTATATACGAGCAGTACTTC. It encodes CAISEFIYEQYF.

This clonotype was detected many times. The rearrangement uses TRBV7-2 and TRBJ1-5; D is ambiguous. The length of the CDR3 is 15 residues. V was pared by 5 bases and J by 0 bases, with 11 bases between. Germline V CDR1 and CDR2: SGHTA, FQGNSA. The chain's CDR3 is CASSPTVYSNQPQHF. In DNA form, the CDR3 reads TGTGCCAGCAGCCCCACAGTGTATAGCAATCAGCCCCAGCATTTT.